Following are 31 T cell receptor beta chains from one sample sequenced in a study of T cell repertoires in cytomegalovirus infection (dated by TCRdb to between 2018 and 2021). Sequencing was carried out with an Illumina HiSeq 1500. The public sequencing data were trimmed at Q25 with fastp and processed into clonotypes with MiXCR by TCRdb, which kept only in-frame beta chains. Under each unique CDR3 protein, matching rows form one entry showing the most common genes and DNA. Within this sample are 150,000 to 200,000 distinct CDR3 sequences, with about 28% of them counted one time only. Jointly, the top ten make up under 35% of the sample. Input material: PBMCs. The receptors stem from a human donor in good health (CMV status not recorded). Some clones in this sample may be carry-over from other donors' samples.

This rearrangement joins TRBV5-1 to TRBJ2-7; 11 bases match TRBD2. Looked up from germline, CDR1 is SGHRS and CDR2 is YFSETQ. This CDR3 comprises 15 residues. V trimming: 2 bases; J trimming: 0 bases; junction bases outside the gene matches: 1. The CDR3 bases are TGCGCCAGCAGCTTCACTAGCGGGGGCTCCTACGAGCAGTACTTC. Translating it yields CASSFTSGGSYEQYF.

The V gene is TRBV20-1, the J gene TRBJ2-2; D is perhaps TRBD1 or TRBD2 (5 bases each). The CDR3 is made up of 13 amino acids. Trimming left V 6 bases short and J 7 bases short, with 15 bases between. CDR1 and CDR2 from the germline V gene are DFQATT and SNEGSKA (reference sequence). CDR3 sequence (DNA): TGCAGTGCCGGAACCGGGGCGAGCGGGGAGCTGTTTTTT. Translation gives CSAGTGASGELFF.

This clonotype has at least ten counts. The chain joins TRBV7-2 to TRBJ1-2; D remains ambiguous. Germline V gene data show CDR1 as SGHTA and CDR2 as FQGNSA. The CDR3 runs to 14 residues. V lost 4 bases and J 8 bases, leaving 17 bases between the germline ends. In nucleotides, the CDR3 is TGTGCCAGCAGCTCCCCCGGCAGGACGAGGGGCTACACCTTC. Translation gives CASSSPGRTRGYTF.

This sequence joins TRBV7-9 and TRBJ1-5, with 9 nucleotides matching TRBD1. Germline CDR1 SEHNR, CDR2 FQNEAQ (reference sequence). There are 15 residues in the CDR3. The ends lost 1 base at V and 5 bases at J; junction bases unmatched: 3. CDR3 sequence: CASSLGTGVYQPQHF. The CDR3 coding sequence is TGTGCCAGCAGCTTAGGGACAGGGGTCTATCAGCCCCAGCATTTT.

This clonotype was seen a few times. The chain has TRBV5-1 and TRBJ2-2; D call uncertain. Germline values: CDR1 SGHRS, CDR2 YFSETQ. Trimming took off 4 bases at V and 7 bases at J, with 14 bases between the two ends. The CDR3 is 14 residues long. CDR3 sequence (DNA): TGCGCCAGCAGCGGTGAAAGGGTCAACGGGGAGCTGTTTTTT. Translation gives CASSGERVNGELFF. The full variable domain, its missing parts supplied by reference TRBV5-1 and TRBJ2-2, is KAGVTQTPRYLIKTRGQQVTLSCSPISGHRSVSWYQQTPGQGLQFLFEYFSETQRNKGNFPGRFSGRQFSNSRSEMNVSTLELGDSALYLCASSGERVNGELFFGEGSRLTVL.

The CDR3 DNA reads as TGCAGTGCTAGCTCACCAAATGACGGGGATGGCTACACCTTC. The encoded protein is CSASSPNDGDGYTF. The rearrangement uses TRBV20-1 and TRBJ1-2; D gene unclear. The CDR3 covers 14 residues. Germline V CDR1 and CDR2: DFQATT, SNEGSKA (reference sequence). Trimming left V 3 bases short and J 6 bases short, with 17 bases between.

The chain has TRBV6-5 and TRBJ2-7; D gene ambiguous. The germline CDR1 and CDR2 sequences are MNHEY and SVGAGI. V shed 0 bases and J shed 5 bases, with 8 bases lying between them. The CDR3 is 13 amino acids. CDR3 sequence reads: CASSYSPRHEQYF. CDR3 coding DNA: TGTGCCAGCAGTTACTCGCCCCGGCACGAGCAGTACTTC.

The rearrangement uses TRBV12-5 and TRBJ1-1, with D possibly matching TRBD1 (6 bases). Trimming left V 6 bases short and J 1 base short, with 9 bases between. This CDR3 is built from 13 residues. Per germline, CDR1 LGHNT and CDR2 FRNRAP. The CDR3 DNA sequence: TGTGCTAGTGGAACAGGGAGGAACACTGAAGCTTTCTTT. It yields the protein CASGTGRNTEAFF.

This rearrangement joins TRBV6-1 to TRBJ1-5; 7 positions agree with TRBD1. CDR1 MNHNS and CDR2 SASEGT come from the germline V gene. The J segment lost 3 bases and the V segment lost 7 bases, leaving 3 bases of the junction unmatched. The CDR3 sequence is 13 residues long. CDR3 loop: CASKTGDNQPQHF. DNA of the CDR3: TGTGCCAGCAAAACAGGGGACAATCAGCCCCAGCATTTT.

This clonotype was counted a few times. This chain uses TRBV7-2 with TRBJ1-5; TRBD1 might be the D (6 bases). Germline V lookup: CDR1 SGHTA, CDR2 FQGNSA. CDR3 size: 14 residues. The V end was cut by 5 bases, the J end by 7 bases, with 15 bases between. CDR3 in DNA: TGTGCCAGCAGCCAAGGACAGTTTTACCAGCCCCAGCATTTT. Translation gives CASSQGQFYQPQHF.

The CDR3 is CASSRPRTSVNGYTF. Here the CDR3 DNA reads TGTGCCAGCAGCCGACCTCGGACGAGCGTGAATGGCTACACCTTC. The chain is built from TRBV6-2 or TRBV6-3 and TRBJ1-2; D not resolved. The V and J ends lost 6 bases and 6 bases respectively, with 20 bases between them. This CDR3 region has 15 residues. Germline lookup yields CDR1 MNHEY and CDR2 SVGEGT.

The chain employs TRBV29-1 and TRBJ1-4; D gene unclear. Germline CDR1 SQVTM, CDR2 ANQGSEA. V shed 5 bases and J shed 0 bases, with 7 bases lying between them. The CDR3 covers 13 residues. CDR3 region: CSVMSATNEKLFF. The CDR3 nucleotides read TGCAGCGTTATGAGTGCAACTAATGAAAAACTGTTTTTT.

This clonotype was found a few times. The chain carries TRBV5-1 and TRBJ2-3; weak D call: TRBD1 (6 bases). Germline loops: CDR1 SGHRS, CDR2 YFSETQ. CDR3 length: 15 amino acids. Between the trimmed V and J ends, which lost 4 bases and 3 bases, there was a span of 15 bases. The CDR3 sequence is CASSARDKGTDTQYF. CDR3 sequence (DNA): TGCGCCAGCAGCGCCCGGGACAAGGGGACAGATACGCAGTATTTT.

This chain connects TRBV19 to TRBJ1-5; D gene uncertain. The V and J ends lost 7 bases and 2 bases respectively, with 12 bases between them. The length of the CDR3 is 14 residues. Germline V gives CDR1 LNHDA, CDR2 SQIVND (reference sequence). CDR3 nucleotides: TGTGCCAGTAATGTTGCCCAGGGCAATCAGCCCCAGCATTTT. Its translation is CASNVAQGNQPQHF.

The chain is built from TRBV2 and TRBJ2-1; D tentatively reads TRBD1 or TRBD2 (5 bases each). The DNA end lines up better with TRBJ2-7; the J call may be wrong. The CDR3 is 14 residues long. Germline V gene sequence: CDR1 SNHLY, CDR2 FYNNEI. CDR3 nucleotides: TGTGCCAGCAGTGGGCCAGGAGGTCAGGGTGAGCAGTACTTC. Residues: CASSGPGGQGEQYF.

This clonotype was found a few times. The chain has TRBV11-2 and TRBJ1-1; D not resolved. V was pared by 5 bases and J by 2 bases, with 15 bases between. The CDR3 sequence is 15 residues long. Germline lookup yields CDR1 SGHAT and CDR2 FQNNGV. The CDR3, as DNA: TGTGCCAGCAGCCCCCCGGGGATGGGAAACACTGAAGCTTTCTTT. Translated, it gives CASSPPGMGNTEAFF.

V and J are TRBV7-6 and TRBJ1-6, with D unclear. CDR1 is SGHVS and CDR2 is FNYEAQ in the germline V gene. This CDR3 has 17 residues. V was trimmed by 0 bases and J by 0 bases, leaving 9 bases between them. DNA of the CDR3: TGTGCCAGCAGCTTAGCGGCCGGGAGCTCCTATAATTCACCCCTCCACTTT. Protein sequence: CASSLAAGSSYNSPLHF.

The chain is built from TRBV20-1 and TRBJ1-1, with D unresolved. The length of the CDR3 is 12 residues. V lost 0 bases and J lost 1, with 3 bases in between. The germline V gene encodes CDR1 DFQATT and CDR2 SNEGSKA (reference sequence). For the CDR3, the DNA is TGCAGTGCTAGAGAACCGAACACTGAAGCTTTCTTT. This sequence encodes CSAREPNTEAFF.

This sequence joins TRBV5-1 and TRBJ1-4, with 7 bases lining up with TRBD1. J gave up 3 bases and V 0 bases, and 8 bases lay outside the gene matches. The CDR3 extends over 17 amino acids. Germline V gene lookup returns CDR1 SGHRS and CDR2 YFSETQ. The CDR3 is CASSLEAGGRANEKLFF. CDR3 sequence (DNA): TGCGCCAGCAGCTTGGAGGCAGGGGGAAGGGCTAATGAAAAACTGTTTTTT.

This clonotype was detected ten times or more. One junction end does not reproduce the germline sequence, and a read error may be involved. For the CDR3, the DNA is TGTGCCAGCAGTTCAGAGAACACTGAAGCTTTCTTT. This translates into CASSSENTEAFF. This sequence joins TRBV5-1 and TRBJ1-1; the D is unclear. Germline V gene data show CDR1 as SGHRS and CDR2 as YFSETQ. CDR3 length equals 12 residues. Filled out from reference TRBV5-1 and TRBJ1-1, the complete variable domain reads KAGVTQTPRYLIKTRGQQVTLSCSPISGHRSVSWYQQTPGQGLQFLFEYFSETQRNKGNFPGRFSGRQFSNSRSEMNVSTLELGDSALYLCASSSENTEAFFGQGTRLTVV.

Here the CDR3 DNA reads TGTGCCAGCAGCCTGGGACTCCTCCCTGAAGCTTTCTTT. Translation gives CASSLGLLPEAFF. J is TRBJ1-1 and V is TRBV13; weak D call: TRBD1 (5 bases). CDR1 and CDR2 from the germline V gene are PRHDT and FYEKMQ (reference sequence). CDR3 length: 13 residues. V was pared by 5 bases and J by 6 bases, with 13 bases between.

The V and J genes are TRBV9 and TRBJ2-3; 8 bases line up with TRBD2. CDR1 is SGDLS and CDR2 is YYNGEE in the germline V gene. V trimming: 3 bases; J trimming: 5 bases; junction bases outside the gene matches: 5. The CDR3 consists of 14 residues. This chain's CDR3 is CASSAGGPRDTQYF. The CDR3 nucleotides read TGTGCCAGCAGCGCGGGGGGGCCTCGAGATACGCAGTATTTT.

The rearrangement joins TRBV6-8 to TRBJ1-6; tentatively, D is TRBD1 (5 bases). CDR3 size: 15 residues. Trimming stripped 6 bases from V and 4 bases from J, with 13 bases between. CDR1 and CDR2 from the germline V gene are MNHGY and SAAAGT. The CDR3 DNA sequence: TGTGCCAGCAGCCCGACGGGACCTTATAATTCACCCCTCCACTTT. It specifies CASSPTGPYNSPLHF.

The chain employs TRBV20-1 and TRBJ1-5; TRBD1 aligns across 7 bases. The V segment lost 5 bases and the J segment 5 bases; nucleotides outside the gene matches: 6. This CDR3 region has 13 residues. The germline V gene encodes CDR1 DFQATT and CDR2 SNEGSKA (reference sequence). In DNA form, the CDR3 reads TGCAGTGCTGGAGGACAGGCGGATCAGCCCCAGCATTTT. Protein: CSAGGQADQPQHF.

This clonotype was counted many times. CDR3: CASSSDFGQEQYF. CDR3 bases: TGTGCCAGCAGCTCCGATTTTGGACAAGAGCAGTACTTC. V is TRBV7-2 and J is TRBJ2-7; possibly TRBD1 for D (5 bases). The germline gives CDR1 SGHTA, CDR2 FQGNSA. The CDR3 is 13 residues long. The V end lost 4 bases, the J end lost 7 bases, and 14 bases lay between the germline ends.

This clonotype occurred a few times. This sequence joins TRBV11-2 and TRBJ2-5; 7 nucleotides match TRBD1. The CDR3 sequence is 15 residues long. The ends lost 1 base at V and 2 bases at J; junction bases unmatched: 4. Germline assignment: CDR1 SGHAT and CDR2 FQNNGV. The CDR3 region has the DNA TGTGCCAGCAGCTTAGCCCCCAGGGGGCAAGAGACCCAGTACTTC. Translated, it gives CASSLAPRGQETQYF.

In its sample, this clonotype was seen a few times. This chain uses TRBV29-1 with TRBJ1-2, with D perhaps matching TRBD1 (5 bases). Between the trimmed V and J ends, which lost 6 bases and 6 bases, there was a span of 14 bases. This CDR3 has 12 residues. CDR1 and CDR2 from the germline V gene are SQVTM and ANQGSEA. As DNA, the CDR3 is TGCAGCGTGACCGGGACTCGCCATGGCTACACCTTC. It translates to CSVTGTRHGYTF.

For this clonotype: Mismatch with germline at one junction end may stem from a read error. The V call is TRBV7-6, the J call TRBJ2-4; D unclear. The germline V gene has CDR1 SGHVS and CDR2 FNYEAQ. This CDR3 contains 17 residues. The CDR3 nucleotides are TGTGCTAGCAGCTTAGCACCTCTACCTCTAGCCAAAAACATTCAGTACTTC. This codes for CASSLAPLPLAKNIQYF.

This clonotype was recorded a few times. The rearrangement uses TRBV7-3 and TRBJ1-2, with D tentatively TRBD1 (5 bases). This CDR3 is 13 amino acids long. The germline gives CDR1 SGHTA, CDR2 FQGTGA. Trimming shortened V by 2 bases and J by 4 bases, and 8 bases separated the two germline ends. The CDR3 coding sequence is TGTGCCAGCAGCTTAGACAGCTCCTATGGCTACACCTTC. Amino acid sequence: CASSLDSSYGYTF.

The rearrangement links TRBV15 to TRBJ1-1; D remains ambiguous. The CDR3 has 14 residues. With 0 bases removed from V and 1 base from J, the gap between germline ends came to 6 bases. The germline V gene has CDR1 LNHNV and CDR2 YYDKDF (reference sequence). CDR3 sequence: CATSRDLTNTEAFF. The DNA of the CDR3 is TGTGCCACCAGCAGAGATTTAACGAACACTGAAGCTTTCTTT.

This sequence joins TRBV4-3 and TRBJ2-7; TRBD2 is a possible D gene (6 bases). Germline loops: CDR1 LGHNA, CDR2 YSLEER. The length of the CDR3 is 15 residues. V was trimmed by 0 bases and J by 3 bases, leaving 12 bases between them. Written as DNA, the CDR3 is TGCGCCAGCAGCCAAGAGAGGGCGGGGAGCTACGAGCAGTACTTC. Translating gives CASSQERAGSYEQYF.